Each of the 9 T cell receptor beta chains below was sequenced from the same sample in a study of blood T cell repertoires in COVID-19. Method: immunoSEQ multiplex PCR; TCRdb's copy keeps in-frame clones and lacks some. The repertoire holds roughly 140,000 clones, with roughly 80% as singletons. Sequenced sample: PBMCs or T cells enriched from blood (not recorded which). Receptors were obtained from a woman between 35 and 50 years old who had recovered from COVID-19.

This chain's CDR3 is CASSQKVGKGQASYEQYF. CDR3 nucleotides: TGTGCCAGCAGCCAAAAGGTGGGGAAGGGACAGGCTTCCTACGAGCAGTACTTC. The chain recombines TRBV3-1 (or the pseudogene TRBV3-2) with TRBJ2-7; TRBD1 matches at 8 bases. The CDR3 covers 18 residues. The V and J ends lost 2 bases and 1 base, in that order; junction bases with no gene match: 13. CDR1 is LGHDT and CDR2 is YNNKEL in the germline V gene (reference sequence).

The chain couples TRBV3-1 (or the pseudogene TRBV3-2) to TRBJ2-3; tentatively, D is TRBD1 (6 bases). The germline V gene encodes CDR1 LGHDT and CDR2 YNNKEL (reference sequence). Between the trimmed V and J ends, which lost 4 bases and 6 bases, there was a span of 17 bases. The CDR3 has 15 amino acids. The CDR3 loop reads CASSLPGQHGDTQYF. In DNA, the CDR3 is TGTGCCAGCAGCCTACCAGGACAGCACGGGGATACGCAGTATTTT.

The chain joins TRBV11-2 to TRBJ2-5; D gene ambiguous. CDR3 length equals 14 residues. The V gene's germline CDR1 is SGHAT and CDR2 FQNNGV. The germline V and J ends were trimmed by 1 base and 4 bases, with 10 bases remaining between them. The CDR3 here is CASSLGSTLETQYF. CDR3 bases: TGTGCCAGCAGCTTAGGTTCTACTTTAGAGACCCAGTACTTC.

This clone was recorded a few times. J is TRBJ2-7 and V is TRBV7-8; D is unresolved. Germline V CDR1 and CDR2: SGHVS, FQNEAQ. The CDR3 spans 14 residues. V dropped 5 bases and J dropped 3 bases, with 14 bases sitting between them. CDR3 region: CASSTRIKYYEQYF. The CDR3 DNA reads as TGTGCCAGCAGCACCAGGATTAAATACTACGAGCAGTACTTC.

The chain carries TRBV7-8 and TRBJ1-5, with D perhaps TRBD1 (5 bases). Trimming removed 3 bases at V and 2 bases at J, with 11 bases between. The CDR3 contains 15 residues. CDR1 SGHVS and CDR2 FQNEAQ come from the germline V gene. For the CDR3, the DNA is TGTGCCAGCAGCTTCGGCAGGGTTGGCAATCAGCCCCAGCATTTT. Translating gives CASSFGRVGNQPQHF.

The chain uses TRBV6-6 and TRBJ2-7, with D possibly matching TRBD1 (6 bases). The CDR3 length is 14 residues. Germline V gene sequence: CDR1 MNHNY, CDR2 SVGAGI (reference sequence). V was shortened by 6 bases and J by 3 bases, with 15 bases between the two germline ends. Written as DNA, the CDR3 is TGTGCCAGCAGCTCCCCGGGACAACTCTACGAGCAGTACTTC. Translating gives CASSSPGQLYEQYF.

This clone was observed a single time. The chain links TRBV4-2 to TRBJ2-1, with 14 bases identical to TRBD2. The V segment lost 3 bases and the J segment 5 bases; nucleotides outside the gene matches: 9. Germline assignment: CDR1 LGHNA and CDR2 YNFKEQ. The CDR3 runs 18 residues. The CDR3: CASSHHGGLAGENNEQFF. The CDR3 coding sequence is TGTGCCAGCAGCCATCATGGGGGACTAGCGGGGGAGAACAATGAGCAGTTCTTC.

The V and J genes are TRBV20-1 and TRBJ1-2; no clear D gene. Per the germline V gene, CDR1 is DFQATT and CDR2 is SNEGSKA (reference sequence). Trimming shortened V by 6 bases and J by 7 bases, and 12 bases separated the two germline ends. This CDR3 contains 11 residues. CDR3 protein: CSAAGFSGYTF. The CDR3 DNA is TGCAGTGCCGCAGGTTTTTCTGGCTACACCTTC.

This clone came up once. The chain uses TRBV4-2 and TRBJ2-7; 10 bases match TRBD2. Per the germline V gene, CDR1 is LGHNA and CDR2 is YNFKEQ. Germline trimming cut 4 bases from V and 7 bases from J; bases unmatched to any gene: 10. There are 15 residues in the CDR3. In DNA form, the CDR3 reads TGTGCCAGCAGCCGTCTAGCGGGAGAGGGGAGAGAGCAGTACTTC. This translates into CASSRLAGEGREQYF.